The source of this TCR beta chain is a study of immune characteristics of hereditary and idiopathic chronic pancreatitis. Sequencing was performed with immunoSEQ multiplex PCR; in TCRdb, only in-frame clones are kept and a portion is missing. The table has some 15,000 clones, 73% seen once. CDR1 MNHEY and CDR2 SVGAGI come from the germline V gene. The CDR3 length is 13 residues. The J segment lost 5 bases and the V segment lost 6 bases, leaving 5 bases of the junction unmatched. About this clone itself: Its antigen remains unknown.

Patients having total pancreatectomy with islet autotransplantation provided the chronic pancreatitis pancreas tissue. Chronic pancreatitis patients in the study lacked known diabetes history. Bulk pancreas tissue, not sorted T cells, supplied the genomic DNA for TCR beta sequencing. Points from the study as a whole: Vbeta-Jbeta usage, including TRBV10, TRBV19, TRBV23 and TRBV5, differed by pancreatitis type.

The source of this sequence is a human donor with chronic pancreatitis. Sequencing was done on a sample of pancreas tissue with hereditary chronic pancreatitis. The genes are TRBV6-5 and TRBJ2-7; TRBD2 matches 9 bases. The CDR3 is CASSPGLANEQYF. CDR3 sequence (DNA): TGTGCCAGCAGCCCGGGACTAGCTAACGAGCAGTACTTC.